The 26 T cell receptor beta chains given below trace back to one sample, sequenced in a study of monozygotic twins with cystic fibrosis. Libraries were prepared by immunoSEQ multiplex PCR; TCRdb keeps only in-frame clonotypes and omits some of them. The sample includes roughly 23,000 clones, around nine tenths of them seen just once. Sequencing input: blood. The receptors originated from a woman in her 30s with cystic fibrosis.

The chain joins TRBV18 to TRBJ2-1, with 15 bases fitting TRBD2. Trimming at V came to 2 bases and at J to 10 bases, leaving 3 bases not matched to a gene. Germline loops: CDR1 KGHSH, CDR2 LQKENI. The CDR3 runs 15 residues. The CDR3 is CASSPTGTSGGEQFF. CDR3 DNA: TGTGCCAGCTCACCAACCGGGACTAGCGGGGGGGAGCAGTTCTTC. The complete variable domain, with remaining parts taken from reference TRBV18 and TRBJ2-1, reads NAGVMQNPRHLVRRRGQEARLRCSPMKGHSHVYWYRQLPEEGLKFMVYLQKENIIDESGMPKERFSAEFPKEGPSILRIQQVVRGDSAAYFCASSPTGTSGGEQFFGPGTRLTVL.

The chain links TRBV28 to TRBJ2-7; TRBD2 matches 7 bases. CDR1 and CDR2 from the germline V gene are MDHEN and SYDVKM. Trimming at V came to 6 bases and at J to 3 bases, leaving 11 bases not matched to a gene. CDR3 length: 15 residues. CDR3 in amino acids: CASRAGTNPGYEQYF. In nucleotides, the CDR3 is TGTGCCAGCAGGGCAGGGACTAACCCGGGCTACGAGCAGTACTTC.

By proportion, this clone is medium-sized (0.01 to 0.1%). The chain joins TRBV28 to TRBJ2-4; D is uncertain. This CDR3 comprises 12 residues. Trimming cost V 7 bases and J 10 bases, with 14 bases left between them. Germline V gene lookup returns CDR1 MDHEN and CDR2 SYDVKM. The CDR3 spells CASTGRFPIQYF. CDR3 in DNA: TGTGCCAGCACTGGACGCTTCCCGATTCAGTACTTC.

This chain connects TRBV13 to TRBJ2-7; 13 bases align to TRBD2. V lost 5 bases, J lost 0 bases, and 7 bases stayed unmatched. This CDR3 contains 17 residues. The germline V gene encodes CDR1 PRHDT and CDR2 FYEKMQ (reference sequence). The CDR3 nucleotides read TGTGCCAGCAGCCCCGGACTAGCGGGGGCATTCTCCTACGAGCAGTACTTC. It codes for CASSPGLAGAFSYEQYF.

The CDR3 region is CSAMRGREQYF. CDR3 DNA: TGCAGTGCTATGAGGGGGAGGGAGCAGTACTTC. The gene calls are TRBV20-1 and TRBJ2-7; D tentatively fits TRBD1 or TRBD2 (6 bases each). V shed 4 bases and J shed 7 bases, with 11 bases lying between them. Looked up from germline, CDR1 is DFQATT and CDR2 is SNEGSKA (reference sequence). The CDR3 contains 11 residues.

CDR3 DNA sequence: TGTGCCAGCACCCCGAGAGCAGGGGGGAACACTGAAGCTTTCTTT. This sequence encodes CASTPRAGGNTEAFF. V gene TRBV7-2 combines with J gene TRBJ1-1; 7 nucleotides match TRBD1. The CDR3 covers 15 residues. Germline CDR1 reads SGHTA; CDR2 reads FQGNSA. The junction had 9 bases not matched to a gene; V was cut back by 7 bases and J by 1 base.

The V call is TRBV15, the J call TRBJ2-7; 10 bases align to TRBD1. J gave up 4 bases and V 4 bases, and 7 bases lay outside the gene matches. Germline CDR1 and CDR2: LNHNV and YYDKDF (reference sequence). The CDR3 is 15 amino acids. CDR3 protein: CATSIPGQGRYEQYF. Written as DNA, the CDR3 is TGTGCCACCAGCATCCCGGGACAGGGGAGGTACGAGCAGTACTTC.

The V gene is TRBV7-2, the J gene TRBJ2-7; D gene uncertain. The V end lost 5 bases, the J end lost 7 bases, and 12 bases lay between the germline ends. CDR1 is SGHTA, CDR2 FQGNSA, per germline. The CDR3 totals 12 residues. The CDR3 DNA is TGTGCCAGCAGCCTTGGATCGCGGGAGCAGTACTTC. Residues: CASSLGSREQYF.

This chain uses TRBV7-2 with TRBJ2-7, with 8 bases lining up with TRBD1. Per germline, CDR1 SGHTA and CDR2 FQGNSA. Trimming took 5 bases from V and 3 from J; bases not matched to a gene: 6. The CDR3 consists of 14 residues. The CDR3 nucleotides read TGTGCCAGCAGCCCGGGGACAGGAAACTACGAGCAGTACTTC. It encodes CASSPGTGNYEQYF.

The V and J genes are TRBV29-1 and TRBJ2-1, with no clear D. There are 14 residues in the CDR3. V shed 7 bases and J shed 7 bases, with 20 bases lying between them. Germline values: CDR1 SQVTM, CDR2 ANQGSEA. The CDR3 is CSAEVGETPNEQFF. The CDR3, as DNA: TGCAGCGCCGAAGTTGGGGAAACCCCGAATGAGCAGTTCTTC.

This chain links TRBV28 with TRBJ1-5; D is undetermined. The V end lost 7 bases, the J end lost 1 base, and 17 bases lay between the germline ends. CDR1 is MDHEN, CDR2 SYDVKM, per germline. The CDR3 covers 16 residues. The CDR3 is CASTLGAGLSNQPQHF. The CDR3 nucleotides read TGTGCCAGCACCTTAGGCGCGGGCCTGAGCAATCAGCCCCAGCATTTT.

The table lists this clone with a few counts. The rearrangement links TRBV27 to TRBJ1-4; a possible D gene is TRBD1 (6 bases). V was clipped by 4 bases and J by 8 bases, with 11 bases between them. The CDR3 spans 13 residues. CDR1 MNHEY and CDR2 SMNVEV come from the germline V gene (reference sequence). The CDR3 DNA is TGTGCCAGCAGTTACAGGGTTGGGGAAAAACTGTTTTTT. It specifies CASSYRVGEKLFF.

The V call is TRBV27, the J call TRBJ1-2; tentative D call: TRBD1 (5 bases). V gave up 5 bases and J gave up 5 bases, with 12 bases separating them. From germline, CDR1 is MNHEY and CDR2 SMNVEV (reference sequence). This CDR3 comprises 13 residues. The CDR3 sequence: CASSRAGWYGYTF. CDR3 bases: TGTGCCAGCAGTCGGGCAGGGTGGTATGGCTACACCTTC.

The chain uses TRBV2 and TRBJ2-5, with TRBD1 matching 10 bases. V lost 5 bases and J lost 4; bases outside the gene matches: 10. The CDR3 consists of 16 residues. Germline CDR1 reads SNHLY; CDR2 reads FYNNEI. In DNA form, the CDR3 reads TGTGCCAGCAGTTTGGACAGGGGGTATTTGGGAGAGACCCAGTACTTC. This codes for CASSLDRGYLGETQYF.

The chain carries TRBV6-6 and TRBJ2-3; D gene uncertain. CDR1 is MNHNY, CDR2 SVGAGI, per germline (reference sequence). Trimming stripped 7 bases from V and 2 bases from J, with 7 bases between. The CDR3 runs to 12 residues. The CDR3 spells CASNGYTDTQYF. The CDR3 DNA sequence: TGTGCCAGCAACGGATACACAGATACGCAGTATTTT.

This clone is a singleton in its sample. V is TRBV6-1 and J is TRBJ2-7; 10 nucleotides line up with TRBD1. The V segment lost 1 base and the J segment 2 bases; nucleotides outside the gene matches: 2. This CDR3 contains 15 residues. CDR1 is MNHNS, CDR2 SASEGT, per germline. This chain's CDR3 is CASSEDGTGAYEQYF. The DNA of the CDR3 is TGTGCCAGCAGTGAAGACGGGACAGGGGCCTACGAGCAGTACTTC.

The V call is TRBV19, the J call TRBJ2-3; weak D call: TRBD2 (6 bases). This CDR3 comprises 15 residues. V lost 3 bases and J lost 3, with 13 bases in between. Germline lookup yields CDR1 LNHDA and CDR2 SQIVND (reference sequence). CDR3 sequence (DNA): TGTGCCAGTAGTATCGGGAATCGGGGGACAGATACGCAGTATTTT. Amino acid sequence: CASSIGNRGTDTQYF.

The chain combines TRBV19 with TRBJ2-1, with D perhaps matching TRBD2 (6 bases). CDR3 length: 14 amino acids. Germline loops: CDR1 LNHDA, CDR2 SQIVND (reference sequence). The germline V and J ends were trimmed by 3 bases and 3 bases, with 9 bases remaining between them. The CDR3 spells CASSMGRDYNEQFF. The CDR3, as DNA: TGTGCCAGTAGTATGGGGCGGGACTACAATGAGCAGTTCTTC.

V gene TRBV19 combines with J gene TRBJ1-5; 8 positions agree with TRBD1. The germline gives CDR1 LNHDA, CDR2 SQIVND (reference sequence). V gave up 7 bases and J gave up 8 bases; unmatched junction bases: 13. The CDR3 extends over 15 amino acids. This chain's CDR3 is CASTPTGDAGEPQHF. The CDR3 DNA follows: TGTGCCAGTACTCCGACAGGGGACGCCGGGGAGCCCCAGCATTTT. Together with reference TRBV19 and TRBJ1-5, the CDR3 gives the full variable domain: DGGITQSPKYLFRKEGQNVTLSCEQNLNHDAMYWYRQDPGQGLRLIYYSQIVNDFQKGDIAEGYSVSREKKESFPLTVTSAQKNPTAFYLCASTPTGDAGEPQHFGDGTRLSIL.

The chain combines TRBV7-8 with TRBJ1-2; 8 positions match TRBD1. Germline V gives CDR1 SGHVS, CDR2 FQNEAQ. With V trimmed by 6 bases and J by 8 bases, 14 bases remained unmatched. The CDR3 has 15 amino acids. CDR3 in DNA: TGTGCCAGCAGTTACCACCTGACAGGGGCACAAGGCTACACCTTC. Its protein is CASSYHLTGAQGYTF.

The chain's CDR3 is CAISENLGYTF. The DNA for the CDR3 is TGTGCCATCAGTGAAAATCTCGGCTACACCTTC. This rearrangement joins TRBV10-3 to TRBJ1-2; D call uncertain. Germline-derived CDR1 and CDR2 are ENHRY and SYGVKD. The CDR3 consists of 11 residues. Deletions cut 3 bases from V and 8 bases from J, with 7 bases between.

This clone appeared a single time. The chain joins TRBV2 to TRBJ2-3; tentatively, D is TRBD1 or TRBD2 (5 bases each). CDR1 is SNHLY, CDR2 FYNNEI, per germline. The CDR3 sequence is 13 residues long. Trimming took off 6 bases at V and 15 bases at J, with 22 bases between the two ends. Here the CDR3 reads CASSPQVGDELYF. The CDR3, as DNA: TGTGCCAGCAGCCCCCAGGTGGGGGACGAACTTTATTTT.

This clone was observed a few times. V gene TRBV19 combines with J gene TRBJ2-1; TRBD1 is a possible D gene (5 bases). Germline CDR1 and CDR2: LNHDA and SQIVND (reference sequence). The V and J ends lost 2 bases and 0 bases respectively, with 8 bases between them. The CDR3 has 15 amino acids. CDR3 region: CASSIQGYSYNEQFF. CDR3 nucleotide sequence: TGTGCCAGTAGTATACAGGGATACTCCTACAATGAGCAGTTCTTC. Supplemented by reference TRBV19 and TRBJ2-1, the full variable domain reads DGGITQSPKYLFRKEGQNVTLSCEQNLNHDAMYWYRQDPGQGLRLIYYSQIVNDFQKGDIAEGYSVSREKKESFPLTVTSAQKNPTAFYLCASSIQGYSYNEQFFGPGTRLTVL.

The chain has TRBV4-1 and TRBJ1-2; D is perhaps TRBD1 (6 bases). The CDR3 is 14 amino acids. Trimming stripped 4 bases from V and 7 bases from J, with 16 bases between. Germline V gene data show CDR1 as MGHRA and CDR2 as YSYEKL. DNA of the CDR3: TGCGCCAGCAGCCTTTCACAGGGATCGCGTGGCTACACCTTC. It specifies CASSLSQGSRGYTF.

This rearrangement joins TRBV7-6 to TRBJ2-7; unclear D gene. Germline CDR1 SGHVS, CDR2 FNYEAQ. Trimming removed 5 bases at V and 0 bases at J, with 8 bases between. This CDR3 comprises 13 residues. CDR3 amino acids: CASSPLSSYEQYF. The CDR3 coding sequence is TGTGCCAGCAGCCCCCTCTCCTCCTACGAGCAGTACTTC.

The chain employs TRBV7-9 and TRBJ1-3; D unclear. Germline CDR1 SEHNR, CDR2 FQNEAQ (reference sequence). The CDR3 spans 19 residues. The V end lost 1 base, the J end lost 0 bases, and 19 bases lay between the germline ends. DNA of the CDR3: TGTGCCAGCAGCTTAGTGGAGTTCATACTAAACCGCTCTGGAAACACCATATATTTT. This gives the protein CASSLVEFILNRSGNTIYF. Full variable domain (outside the CDR3, taken from reference TRBV7-9 and TRBJ1-3): DTGVSQNPRHKITKRGQNVTFRCDPISEHNRLYWYRQTLGQGPEFLTYFQNEAQLEKSRLLSDRFSAERPKGSFSTLEIQRTEQGDSAMYLCASSLVEFILNRSGNTIYFGEGSWLTVV.